Below are 27 T cell receptor beta chains sequenced from a single sample in a study of blood T cell repertoires in COVID-19 (dated by TCRdb to between 2020 and 2021). Receptor libraries were prepared by the immunoSEQ multiplex PCR assay. TCRdb carries this immuneACCESS record with in-frame sequences only. Its versions omit some clonotypes, under half of them owing to an unresolved V gene in the studies checked, with the rest unexplained. The sample data list 150,000 to 200,000 clones, and roughly nine tenths of these were observed just once. The biggest ten clones account for 0.65% to 0.95% of the sample. Sequenced material: peripheral blood. All receptors come from a woman aged 70 to 79 with acute or convalescent COVID-19.

This chain uses TRBV7-9 with TRBJ1-1, with 8 positions matching TRBD1. This CDR3 has 11 residues. Trimming at V came to 5 bases and at J to 11 bases, leaving 4 bases not matched to a gene. CDR1 is SEHNR and CDR2 is FQNEAQ in the germline V gene (reference sequence). In nucleotides, the CDR3 is TGTGCCAGCAGCCGCGGACAGGGCGCTTTCTTT. This codes for CASSRGQGAFF.

This clone has just a few counts. CDR3 region: CASSHEASTDTQYF. The CDR3 bases are TGTGCCAGCTCGCACGAGGCGAGCACAGATACGCAGTATTTT. The chain joins TRBV18 to TRBJ2-3, with D uncertain. Germline loops: CDR1 KGHSH, CDR2 LQKENI. The CDR3 length is 14 residues. V shed 6 bases and J shed 0 bases, with 10 bases lying between them. Filled out from reference TRBV18 and TRBJ2-3, the complete variable domain reads NAGVMQNPRHLVRRRGQEARLRCSPMKGHSHVYWYRQLPEEGLKFMVYLQKENIIDESGMPKERFSAEFPKEGPSILRIQQVVRGDSAAYFCASSHEASTDTQYFGPGTRLTVL.

This chain links TRBV24-1 with TRBJ2-2; D may be TRBD2 (5 bases). Germline V gene data show CDR1 as KGHDR and CDR2 as SFDVKD. The germline V and J ends were trimmed by 7 bases and 2 bases, with 13 bases remaining between them. The CDR3 sequence is 15 residues long. The chain's CDR3 is CATSEGRLNTGELFF. The CDR3 DNA follows: TGTGCCACCAGCGAGGGAAGGCTTAACACCGGGGAGCTGTTTTTT.

This chain connects TRBV5-4 to TRBJ1-2; D may be TRBD1 (5 bases). The V end lost 4 bases, the J end lost 3 bases, and 13 bases lay between the germline ends. Germline V CDR1 and CDR2: SGHNT, YYREEE (reference sequence). This CDR3 has 14 residues. CDR3 loop: CASSRGTGDYGYTF. The CDR3 nucleotides are TGTGCCAGCAGCCGCGGAACAGGTGACTATGGCTACACCTTC.

The chain recombines TRBV6-5 with TRBJ1-4; 8 bases line up with TRBD1. The V segment lost 5 bases and the J segment 6 bases; nucleotides outside the gene matches: 8. The CDR3 sequence is 15 residues long. The germline CDR1 and CDR2 sequences are MNHEY and SVGAGI. DNA of the CDR3: TGTGCCAGCAGTCCAGGGGGCGCAGGGGATGAAAAACTGTTTTTT. It is translated as CASSPGGAGDEKLFF.

V gene TRBV18 combines with J gene TRBJ2-7; possibly TRBD1 for D (5 bases). CDR3 length: 15 residues. Trimming left V 5 bases short and J 3 bases short, with 17 bases between. Germline V gene lookup returns CDR1 KGHSH and CDR2 LQKENI. In DNA, the CDR3 is TGTGCCAGCTCAACGGAACAGGTACGAAACTACGAGCAGTACTTC. As protein: CASSTEQVRNYEQYF.

The chain has TRBV6-5 and TRBJ2-7; TRBD2 matches 9 bases. Trimming removed 7 bases from V and 4 bases from J; junction bases left unmatched: 5. Per the germline V gene, CDR1 is MNHEY and CDR2 is SVGAGI. The CDR3 has 13 residues. The CDR3 is CASNSGGRYEQYF. The CDR3 bases are TGTGCCAGCAACAGCGGGGGGAGATACGAGCAGTACTTC.

The chain employs TRBV7-9 and TRBJ1-1; D gene unclear. The CDR3 is made up of 14 amino acids. Trimming shortened V by 5 bases and J by 2 bases, and 12 bases separated the two germline ends. Germline values: CDR1 SEHNR, CDR2 FQNEAQ (reference sequence). The CDR3 protein is CASSNQIANTEAFF. CDR3 in DNA: TGTGCCAGCAGCAATCAAATAGCTAACACTGAAGCTTTCTTT.

The V gene is TRBV15, the J gene TRBJ1-3, with D possibly matching TRBD1 (5 bases). CDR3 size: 13 residues. Trimming shortened V by 10 bases and J by 0 bases, and 10 bases separated the two germline ends. The V gene's germline CDR1 is LNHNV and CDR2 YYDKDF (reference sequence). The CDR3 bases are TGTGCCATTCGACAGAGCTCTGGAAACACCATATATTTT. This sequence encodes CAIRQSSGNTIYF.

J is TRBJ2-7 and V is TRBV5-1; TRBD1 matches 10 bases. V shed 2 bases and J 7 bases; nucleotides not matched to a gene: 6. There are 14 residues in the CDR3. The V gene's germline CDR1 is SGHRS and CDR2 YFSETQ. The CDR3 is CASSFGQGGGEQYF. The CDR3 region has the DNA TGCGCCAGCAGCTTTGGACAGGGGGGCGGGGAGCAGTACTTC.

This chain links TRBV3-1 (or the pseudogene TRBV3-2) with TRBJ2-2; D unresolved. The germline V and J ends were trimmed by 4 bases and 1 base, with 4 bases remaining between them. The germline CDR1 and CDR2 sequences are LGHDT and YNNKEL (reference sequence). The length of the CDR3 is 13 residues. CDR3 sequence reads: CASSLMNTGELFF. In DNA form, the CDR3 reads TGTGCCAGCAGCCTTATGAACACCGGGGAGCTGTTTTTT.

This chain connects TRBV28 to TRBJ2-1; 12 bases map to TRBD1. Germline V gene sequence: CDR1 MDHEN, CDR2 SYDVKM. Trimming took 7 bases from V and 4 from J; bases not matched to a gene: 5. There are 15 residues in the CDR3. Here the CDR3 DNA reads TGTGCCAGCAAAACGGGACAGGGGGCATACAATGAGCAGTTCTTC. This codes for CASKTGQGAYNEQFF.

This chain connects TRBV6-5 to TRBJ1-4; D possibly corresponds to TRBD1 (6 bases). CDR3 length equals 16 residues. From germline, CDR1 is MNHEY and CDR2 SVGAGI. Trimming left V 2 bases short and J 8 bases short, with 18 bases between. The CDR3 sequence is CASSYSGAGDGEKLFF. The DNA for the CDR3 is TGTGCCAGCAGTTACAGCGGGGCAGGGGATGGGGAAAAACTGTTTTTT.

The rearrangement uses TRBV29-1 and TRBJ2-3; 9 bases line up with TRBD1. Germline V gene data show CDR1 as SQVTM and CDR2 as ANQGSEA. The CDR3 runs 14 residues. Trimming removed 6 bases from V and 3 bases from J; junction bases left unmatched: 7. The CDR3: CSVGTGRGTDTQYF. The DNA for the CDR3 is TGCAGCGTGGGGACAGGGCGGGGGACAGATACGCAGTATTTT.

J is TRBJ1-2 and V is TRBV23-1, with D possibly matching TRBD1 (5 bases). TRBV23-1 carries the ORF label, with uncertain function. V dropped 3 bases and J dropped 8 bases, with 13 bases sitting between them. The CDR3 has 13 residues. CDR3 loop: CASSHPGRMGYTF. The CDR3 DNA reads TGCGCCAGCAGTCATCCAGGGAGGATGGGCTACACCTTC.

This clone has more than one count but fewer than ten. The chain is built from TRBV5-1 and TRBJ1-2, with 9 bases fitting TRBD1. J lost 0 bases, V lost 2 bases, and 5 bases had no gene match. Germline CDR1 SGHRS, CDR2 YFSETQ. The CDR3 contains 16 residues. CDR3 loop: CASSLGGTGTNYGYTF. The DNA for the CDR3 is TGCGCCAGCAGCTTAGGTGGGACAGGGACTAACTATGGCTACACCTTC.

The chain employs TRBV5-1 and TRBJ2-5, with 10 bases lining up with TRBD2. CDR3 length: 14 residues. V lost 5 bases, J lost 2 bases, and 3 bases stayed unmatched. Germline V gene sequence: CDR1 SGHRS, CDR2 YFSETQ. The CDR3 coding sequence is TGCGCCAGCAGACTGACTAGCGGGCAAGAGACCCAGTACTTC. Residues: CASRLTSGQETQYF.

This chain joins TRBV10-2 and TRBJ2-1; 16 bases map to TRBD2. V was pared by 6 bases and J by 8 bases, with 7 bases of the junction left unmatched. Germline CDR1 is WSHSY and CDR2 is SAAADI. There are 16 residues in the CDR3. CDR3 amino acids: CASRPGLAGGPDEQFF. The DNA of the CDR3 is TGCGCCAGCAGACCGGGACTAGCGGGGGGGCCCGATGAGCAGTTCTTC.

The chain carries TRBV5-1 and TRBJ1-2; weak D call: TRBD1 (5 bases). The CDR3 spans 14 residues. CDR1 SGHRS and CDR2 YFSETQ come from the germline V gene. Trimming cost V 4 bases and J 5 bases, with 15 bases left between them. CDR3 nucleotides: TGCGCCAGCAGCGTCCTCGGGGGGAGGTATGGCTACACCTTC. Encoded protein: CASSVLGGRYGYTF.

The chain links TRBV11-2 to TRBJ1-6; D possibly corresponds to TRBD1 (6 bases). The CDR3 runs to 14 residues. The V and J ends lost 4 bases and 14 bases respectively, with 18 bases between them. Germline V gives CDR1 SGHAT, CDR2 FQNNGV. The CDR3 spells CASSWNRAEGTLHF. The DNA for the CDR3 is TGTGCCAGCAGCTGGAACAGGGCCGAGGGTACCCTCCACTTT.

This clone is judged medium-sized. The chain uses TRBV18 and TRBJ2-7; TRBD1 matches at 8 bases. The CDR3 is 18 residues long. The ends lost 0 bases at V and 3 bases at J; junction bases unmatched: 13. Germline assignment: CDR1 KGHSH and CDR2 LQKENI. Here the CDR3 reads CASSPPLEDRASFYEQYF. CDR3 in DNA: TGTGCCAGCTCACCACCCCTCGAGGACAGGGCCTCCTTCTACGAGCAGTACTTC.

The chain employs TRBV4-1 and TRBJ1-6, with D unclear. V lost 3 bases to trimming and J lost 9 bases, with 15 bases between them. The CDR3 is 15 residues long. Per germline, CDR1 MGHRA and CDR2 YSYEKL. CDR3 DNA: TGCGCCAGCAGCCAGGGCGAGGGAGGGCGTTCACCCCTCCACTTT. Its translation is CASSQGEGGRSPLHF.

CDR3 nucleotide sequence: TGCGCCAGCAGCTGGGGGAGGACAGGGTCCTACGAGCAGTACTTC. Translating it yields CASSWGRTGSYEQYF. The chain is built from TRBV5-1 and TRBJ2-7, with 8 bases identical to TRBD1. Germline CDR1 SGHRS, CDR2 YFSETQ. V dropped 3 bases and J dropped 1; count of bases not matched to a gene: 6. The CDR3 loop spans 15 amino acids. The complete variable domain, with remaining parts taken from reference TRBV5-1 and TRBJ2-7, reads KAGVTQTPRYLIKTRGQQVTLSCSPISGHRSVSWYQQTPGQGLQFLFEYFSETQRNKGNFPGRFSGRQFSNSRSEMNVSTLELGDSALYLCASSWGRTGSYEQYFGPGTRLTVT.

The rearrangement links TRBV5-4 to TRBJ2-7, with 7 bases matching TRBD1. With 0 bases clipped from V and 3 bases from J, the junction kept 6 bases outside the gene matches. The germline V gene has CDR1 SGHNT and CDR2 YYREEE (reference sequence). The CDR3 covers 15 residues. The CDR3 DNA follows: TGTGCCAGCAGCTTGGTACCCGGACAGGACTACGAGCAGTACTTC. It translates to CASSLVPGQDYEQYF.

The gene calls are TRBV5-6 and TRBJ2-7; maybe TRBD2 (5 bases). There are 15 residues in the CDR3. V was cut by 0 bases and J by 3 bases, with 13 bases left in between. CDR1 and CDR2 from the germline V gene are SGHDT and YYEEEE. The CDR3 bases are TGTGCCAGCAGCTTGGAGGCTAGCAGTTACTACGAGCAGTACTTC. Its translation: CASSLEASSYYEQYF. Full variable domain (missing parts from reference TRBV5-6 and TRBJ2-7): DAGVTQSPTHLIKTRGQQVTLRCSPKSGHDTVSWYQQALGQGPQFIFQYYEEEERQRGNFPDRFSGHQFPNYSSELNVNALLLGDSALYLCASSLEASSYYEQYFGPGTRLTVT.

This clone was detected only once. The gene calls are TRBV29-1 and TRBJ1-2; D is uncertain. Germline assignment: CDR1 SQVTM and CDR2 ANQGSEA. The CDR3 covers 12 residues. V was pared by 7 bases and J by 8 bases, with 17 bases between. The chain's CDR3 is CSADSLIGGYTF. Written as DNA, the CDR3 is TGCAGCGCCGACTCCTTGATTGGGGGCTACACCTTC.

This chain joins TRBV4-1 and TRBJ1-5, with D tentatively TRBD1 (6 bases). The germline CDR1 and CDR2 sequences are MGHRA and YSYEKL. Trimming left V 4 bases short and J 3 bases short, with 16 bases between. The CDR3 totals 16 residues. CDR3 region: CASSPGAVSFNQPQHF. Written as DNA, the CDR3 is TGCGCCAGCAGCCCAGGGGCGGTCAGCTTCAATCAGCCCCAGCATTTT.